The next 29 T cell receptor beta chains were all read from a single sample in a study of blood T cell repertoires in COVID-19. Using immunoSEQ multiplex PCR, the repertoire was profiled, and TCRdb retains in-frame clones only, with some absent. In the table there are some 160,000 clones, roughly 90% of which are singletons. Material for sequencing was peripheral blood. The receptors here all came from a woman in her seventies with acute or convalescent COVID-19.

The rearrangement uses TRBV7-9 and TRBJ1-5, with 9 bases identical to TRBD1. The CDR3 covers 15 residues. With V trimmed by 5 bases and J by 3 bases, 5 bases remained unmatched. Germline CDR1 reads SEHNR; CDR2 reads FQNEAQ (reference sequence). Here the CDR3 reads CASSAGQGFNQPQHF. CDR3 coding DNA: TGTGCCAGCAGCGCGGGACAGGGTTTCAATCAGCCCCAGCATTTT.

The chain joins TRBV20-1 to TRBJ2-7; 8 bases align to TRBD2. Trimming cost V 3 bases and J 2 bases; bases outside gene matches: 6. Germline values: CDR1 DFQATT, CDR2 SNEGSKA (reference sequence). The CDR3 is 14 residues long. The CDR3 DNA is TGCAGTGCTAGTCCGGCTAGCGGGCCCTACGAGCAGTACTTC. Translated, it gives CSASPASGPYEQYF.

In this sample, this clone turned up once. This rearrangement joins TRBV7-6 to TRBJ2-3; no definite D call. This CDR3 is 13 amino acids long. Germline loops: CDR1 SGHVS, CDR2 FNYEAQ. V lost 3 bases and J 4 bases, leaving 8 bases between the germline ends. CDR3 in DNA: TGTGCCAGCAGCTTCAGTATGGCAGATACGCAGTATTTT. Protein sequence: CASSFSMADTQYF.

This rearrangement joins TRBV25-1 to TRBJ2-7, with 9 nucleotides matching TRBD2. The CDR3 sequence is 15 residues long. The V gene's germline CDR1 is MGHDK and CDR2 SYGVNS. Germline trimming cut 3 bases from V and 5 bases from J; bases unmatched to any gene: 8. Here the CDR3 DNA reads TGTGCCAGCAGTGATTGGGCTAGCGGGACCGACGAGCAGTACTTC. Amino acids: CASSDWASGTDEQYF.

The chain links TRBV4-3 to TRBJ1-4, with TRBD1 identical over 7 bases. V was clipped by 1 base and J by 5 bases; unmatched bases: 7. Germline loops: CDR1 LGHNA, CDR2 YSLEER. The CDR3 is 16 residues long. The CDR3 here is CASSQGRTGANEKLFF. CDR3 DNA: TGCGCCAGCAGCCAAGGCCGGACAGGTGCGAATGAAAAACTGTTTTTT.

V gene TRBV5-1 combines with J gene TRBJ2-3; 10 bases line up with TRBD2. The CDR3 is 15 amino acids. Germline-derived CDR1 and CDR2 are SGHRS and YFSETQ. With V trimmed by 0 bases and J by 8 bases, 6 bases remained unmatched. The CDR3 loop reads CASSLGSGGQGTQYF. CDR3 DNA: TGCGCCAGCAGCTTGGGTAGCGGGGGGCAGGGTACGCAGTATTTT.

This chain uses TRBV18 with TRBJ1-6; 7 bases are shared with TRBD1. Per germline, CDR1 KGHSH and CDR2 LQKENI. CDR3 length equals 16 residues. The V gene end was trimmed by 5 bases and the J gene end by 3 bases; junction bases not matched to a gene: 7. In nucleotides, the CDR3 is TGTGCCAGCTCAACCGGGACAGCGGGCTATAATTCACCCCTCCACTTT. The encoded protein is CASSTGTAGYNSPLHF.

The rearrangement links TRBV4-2 to TRBJ2-7; 11 bases are a match to TRBD2. The CDR3 is made up of 16 amino acids. The trim removed 0 bases at V and 1 base at J, leaving 2 bases unmatched. The germline V gene has CDR1 LGHNA and CDR2 YNFKEQ. The DNA of the CDR3 is TGTGCCAGCAGCCAAGATCGGACTAGCGGGTCCTACGAGCAGTACTTC. Its translation is CASSQDRTSGSYEQYF.

The CDR3 reads CASRETSATYEQYF. Written as DNA, the CDR3 is TGTGCCTCCAGGGAGACTAGCGCTACCTACGAGCAGTACTTC. The chain couples TRBV19 to TRBJ2-7; 8 bases match TRBD2. In germline, CDR1 is LNHDA, CDR2 SQIVND (reference sequence). The V and J ends lost 11 bases and 2 bases, in that order; junction bases with no gene match: 11. This CDR3 contains 14 residues.

This clone was counted only a few times. The chain employs TRBV25-1 and TRBJ1-6; tentative D call: TRBD1 (5 bases). Between the trimmed V and J ends, which lost 4 bases and 7 bases, there was a span of 14 bases. In germline, CDR1 is MGHDK, CDR2 SYGVNS. The CDR3 consists of 15 residues. The chain's CDR3 is CASSALGGGNSPLHF. CDR3 nucleotides: TGTGCCAGCAGTGCCCTTGGGGGGGGGAATTCACCCCTCCACTTT.

This clone was counted once. Other DNA sequences in this sample translate to the same CDR3. The rearrangement joins TRBV3-1 (or the pseudogene TRBV3-2) to TRBJ1-6, with D possibly matching TRBD1 (5 bases). Germline CDR1 and CDR2: LGHDT and YNNKEL (reference sequence). Trimming removed 1 base from V and 7 bases from J, with 8 bases in between. This CDR3 has 14 amino acids. The CDR3 region has the DNA TGTGCCAGCAGCCAAGGACAGATCAATTCACCCCTCCACTTT. It encodes CASSQGQINSPLHF.

This sequence joins TRBV28 and TRBJ1-1; D may be TRBD1 (6 bases). V shed 2 bases and J shed 6 bases, with 10 bases lying between them. The CDR3 extends over 13 amino acids. The germline V gene has CDR1 MDHEN and CDR2 SYDVKM. The DNA for the CDR3 is TGTGCCAGCAGTTTAGCAGGGGACCCTGAAGCTTTCTTT. Translated, it gives CASSLAGDPEAFF.

V usage is TRBV2 and J usage is TRBJ1-5, with a possible D match to TRBD1 (5 bases). The CDR3 has 17 residues. Looked up from germline, CDR1 is SNHLY and CDR2 is FYNNEI. The ends were cut back, 0 bases at V and 2 bases at J, with 14 bases in the middle. CDR3 sequence: CASSEAWGVDGNQPQHF. As DNA, the CDR3 is TGTGCCAGCAGTGAAGCCTGGGGGGTTGATGGCAATCAGCCCCAGCATTTT.

This clone was seen a single time. Here the CDR3 reads CASSIIRGYTGELFF. As DNA, the CDR3 is TGTGCCAGTAGTATAATCAGGGGCTACACCGGGGAGCTGTTTTTT. This chain uses TRBV19 with TRBJ2-2, with a tentative D call TRBD1 (6 bases). The CDR3 is 15 amino acids. V was clipped by 2 bases and J by 3 bases, with 10 bases between them. Germline-derived CDR1 and CDR2 are LNHDA and SQIVND (reference sequence).

This chain uses TRBV5-4 with TRBJ2-1; a possible D gene is TRBD1 (5 bases). The V gene lost 5 bases and the J gene lost 9 bases, with 21 bases spanning the gap. Per the germline V gene, CDR1 is SGHNT and CDR2 is YYREEE (reference sequence). The CDR3 covers 15 residues. In nucleotides, the CDR3 is TGTGCCAGCAGAGGCTGGGGCAGGGTAAACAGTGAGCAGTTCTTC. Its translation is CASRGWGRVNSEQFF.

CDR3 loop: CASSQDPTGTGVADTQYF. The CDR3 DNA is TGCGCCAGCAGCCAAGATCCTACAGGGACAGGGGTTGCAGATACGCAGTATTTT. The chain recombines TRBV4-1 with TRBJ2-3, with 10 bases that match TRBD1. In germline, CDR1 is MGHRA, CDR2 YSYEKL. With V trimmed by 0 bases and J by 4 bases, 10 bases remained unmatched. The CDR3 extends over 18 amino acids.

The chain carries TRBV9 and TRBJ1-1, with 8 bases matching TRBD1. Germline assignment: CDR1 SGDLS and CDR2 YYNGEE. The J segment lost 11 bases and the V segment lost 3 bases, leaving 9 bases of the junction unmatched. CDR3 size: 13 residues. The chain's CDR3 is CASSEGQVSRAFF. Written as DNA, the CDR3 is TGTGCCAGCAGCGAGGGACAGGTGTCGAGGGCTTTCTTT.

The chain couples TRBV5-1 to TRBJ1-4; 7 positions agree with TRBD1. Looked up from germline, CDR1 is SGHRS and CDR2 is YFSETQ. The CDR3 spans 15 residues. V was clipped by 1 base and J by 2 bases; unmatched bases: 2. This CDR3 reads CASSLFRGTNEKLFF. The CDR3 DNA reads as TGCGCCAGCAGCTTGTTCAGGGGGACTAATGAAAAACTGTTTTTT.

The chain combines TRBV10-3 with TRBJ1-1; 7 nucleotides line up with TRBD1. V shed 9 bases and J 0 bases; nucleotides not matched to a gene: 4. CDR1 and CDR2 from the germline V gene are ENHRY and SYGVKD. The CDR3 is 13 amino acids. CDR3 nucleotide sequence: TGTGCCATGGCGGACAGGATGAACACTGAAGCTTTCTTT. Translation gives CAMADRMNTEAFF.

CDR3 nucleotide sequence: TGCGCCAGCAGCCAAGCTTCGCGGGGTGATACGCAGTATTTT. Amino acid sequence: CASSQASRGDTQYF. The gene calls are TRBV4-3 and TRBJ2-3, with a weak D call TRBD2 (6 bases). Germline V CDR1 and CDR2: LGHNA, YSLEER. Trimming stripped 1 base from V and 6 bases from J, with 11 bases between. The CDR3 loop spans 14 amino acids.

The CDR3 here is CASKAGAGETEAFF. The DNA of the CDR3 is TGTGCCAGCAAGGCAGGAGCAGGGGAGACTGAAGCTTTCTTT. The gene calls are TRBV6-5 and TRBJ1-1; D perhaps matches TRBD1 (6 bases). This CDR3 has 14 residues. Germline CDR1 MNHEY, CDR2 SVGAGI. The V and J ends lost 7 bases and 5 bases respectively, with 17 bases between them.

The J gene is TRBJ1-1, the V gene TRBV2, with TRBD1 matching over 10 bases. Germline V CDR1 and CDR2: SNHLY, FYNNEI. Losses at the gene ends were 7 bases for V and 4 bases for J; bases not matched to a gene: 9. The CDR3 is 15 amino acids. Written as DNA, the CDR3 is TGTGCCAGCAATAGGGACAGGGGAACGGGCACTGAAGCTTTCTTT. Translated: CASNRDRGTGTEAFF.

V and J are TRBV28 and TRBJ1-4; D gene unclear. Germline CDR1 is MDHEN and CDR2 is SYDVKM. The V end was cut by 2 bases, the J end by 7 bases, with 14 bases between. This CDR3 contains 15 residues. CDR3 sequence (DNA): TGTGCCAGCAGTTTAGACCTCGGGGAGCGTGAAAAACTGTTTTTT. This translates into CASSLDLGEREKLFF.

This clone appeared a single time. CDR3 region: CASSLGGTRGDIQYF. The CDR3 nucleotides read TGTGCCAGCAGCTTAGGGGGGACTCGTGGAGACATTCAGTACTTC. V usage is TRBV11-3 and J usage is TRBJ2-4; tentatively, D is TRBD2 (6 bases). The V end was cut by 1 base, the J end by 8 bases, with 15 bases between. The length of the CDR3 is 15 residues. In germline, CDR1 is SGHNT, CDR2 YENEEA.

The V call is TRBV6-1, the J call TRBJ1-2, with TRBD1 matching 7 bases. Germline-derived CDR1 and CDR2 are MNHNS and SASEGT. The CDR3 extends over 15 amino acids. Losses at the gene ends were 6 bases for V and 0 bases for J; bases not matched to a gene: 7. The CDR3 here is CASRATGRANYGYTF. CDR3 bases: TGTGCCAGCAGAGCGACAGGGCGAGCTAACTATGGCTACACCTTC.

In DNA form, the CDR3 reads TGTGCCAGCAGCTTAATTACCACCCACGAGGGAGCTTTCTTT. Translated: CASSLITTHEGAFF. The J gene is TRBJ1-1, the V gene TRBV7-9, with D unclear. This CDR3 spans 14 amino acids. Trimming left V 2 bases short and J 10 bases short, with 17 bases between. Germline CDR1 reads SEHNR; CDR2 reads FQNEAQ (reference sequence).

The chain combines TRBV6-1 with TRBJ1-4; perhaps TRBD1 as D (5 bases). Germline V CDR1 and CDR2: MNHNS, SASEGT. The CDR3 totals 16 residues. With 2 bases removed from V and 1 base from J, the gap between germline ends came to 11 bases. This chain's CDR3 is CASSERWGGTNEKLFF. The CDR3 DNA reads as TGTGCCAGCAGTGAACGGTGGGGCGGAACTAATGAAAAACTGTTTTTT.

This chain links TRBV27 with TRBJ2-1; 7 positions agree with TRBD2. CDR3 length: 20 residues. The germline V gene encodes CDR1 MNHEY and CDR2 SMNVEV (reference sequence). V lost 2 bases, J lost 2 bases, and 18 bases stayed unmatched. The CDR3 region is CASSLKGRGLRSAAYNEQFF. CDR3 coding DNA: TGTGCCAGCAGTTTAAAGGGGAGGGGTTTGAGATCGGCGGCCTACAATGAGCAGTTCTTC.

The rearrangement uses TRBV19 and TRBJ1-5, with 7 bases aligning to TRBD1. CDR3 size: 14 residues. From germline, CDR1 is LNHDA and CDR2 SQIVND (reference sequence). J was trimmed by 5 bases and V by 7 bases; bases with no gene match: 8. The CDR3 region has the DNA TGTGCCAGTACCCCAAACACAGGGGATCAGCCCCAGCATTTT. As protein: CASTPNTGDQPQHF.